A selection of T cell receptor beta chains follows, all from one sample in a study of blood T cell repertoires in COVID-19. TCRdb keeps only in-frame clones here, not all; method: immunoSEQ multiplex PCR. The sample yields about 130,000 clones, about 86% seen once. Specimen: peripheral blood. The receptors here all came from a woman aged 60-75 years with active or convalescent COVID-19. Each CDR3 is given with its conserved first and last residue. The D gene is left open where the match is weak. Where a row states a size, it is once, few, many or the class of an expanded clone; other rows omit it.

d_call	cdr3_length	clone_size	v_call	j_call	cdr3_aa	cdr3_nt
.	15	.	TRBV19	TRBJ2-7	CASSMTGPSLGEQYF	TGTGCCAGTAGTATGACAGGTCCGTCTTTAGGCGAGCAGTACTTC
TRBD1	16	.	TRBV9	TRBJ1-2	CASSPRDRGASYGYTF	TGTGCCAGCAGCCCTCGGGACAGGGGAGCTAGTTATGGCTACACCTTC
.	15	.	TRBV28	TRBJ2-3	CASTLRGGYTDTQYF	TGTGCCAGCACCTTAAGGGGGGGGTACACAGATACGCAGTATTTT
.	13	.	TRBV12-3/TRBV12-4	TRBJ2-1	CASSLGAGNEQFF	TGTGCCAGCAGTTTAGGGGCAGGCAATGAGCAGTTCTTC
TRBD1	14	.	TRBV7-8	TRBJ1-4	CASRLTGGYEKLFF	TGTGCCAGCAGATTAACAGGGGGCTATGAAAAACTGTTTTTT
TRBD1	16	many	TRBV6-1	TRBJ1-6	CASSGLEQGFFSPLHF	TGTGCCAGCAGTGGACTTGAACAGGGGTTTTTTTCACCCCTCCACTTT
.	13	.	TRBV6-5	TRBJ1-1	CASSSLRDTEAFF	TGTGCCAGCAGCTCGCTGCGCGACACTGAAGCTTTCTTT
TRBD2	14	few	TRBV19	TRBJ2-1	CASSSRLAANEQFF	TGTGCCAGTAGTAGTCGACTAGCGGCCAATGAGCAGTTCTTC
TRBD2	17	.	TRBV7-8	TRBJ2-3	CASSFWTSGIGTDTQYF	TGTGCCAGCAGCTTCTGGACTAGCGGGATCGGCACAGATACGCAGTATTTT
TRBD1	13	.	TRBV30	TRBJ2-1	CAWRAGGVYEQFF	TGTGCCTGGAGGGCAGGGGGCGTTTATGAGCAGTTCTTC
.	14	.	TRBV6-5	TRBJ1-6	CASSYGAGNSPLHF	TGTGCCAGCAGTTACGGGGCCGGGAATTCACCCCTCCACTTT
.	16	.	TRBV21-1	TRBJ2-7	CASSKGSAGHSYEQYF	TGTGCCAGCAGCAAAGGGAGCGCGGGCCACTCCTACGAGCAGTACTTC
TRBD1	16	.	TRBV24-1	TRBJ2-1	CATSDPQGANNNEQFF	TGTGCCACCAGTGATCCCCAGGGGGCGAATAACAATGAGCAGTTCTTC
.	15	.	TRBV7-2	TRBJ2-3	CASSLGLTNTDTQYF	TGTGCCAGCAGCTTAGGGCTTACTAACACAGATACGCAGTATTTT
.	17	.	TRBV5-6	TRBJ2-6	CASSNPLQGFGANVLTF	TGTGCCAGCAGCAACCCCTTACAGGGCTTTGGGGCCAACGTCCTGACTTTC
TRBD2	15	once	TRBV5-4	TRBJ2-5	CASSPPRGGGETQYF	TGTGCCAGCAGCCCCCCCCGGGGGGGAGGTGAGACCCAGTACTTC
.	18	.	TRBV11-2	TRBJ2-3	CASSLVSWQGKGPDTQYF	TGTGCCAGCAGCTTAGTTTCATGGCAGGGGAAAGGGCCAGATACGCAGTATTTT
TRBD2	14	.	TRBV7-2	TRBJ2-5	CASRRVAGGETQYF	TGTGCCAGCAGACGAGTGGCGGGAGGAGAGACCCAGTACTTC
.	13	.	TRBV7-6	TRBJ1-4	CASSPWRGEKLFF	TGTGCCAGCAGCCCCTGGCGGGGTGAAAAACTGTTTTTT
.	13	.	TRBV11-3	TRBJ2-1	CASSLASQGEQFF	TGTGCCAGCAGCTTAGCATCCCAGGGGGAGCAGTTCTTC
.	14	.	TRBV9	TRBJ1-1	CASSAGHENTEAFF	TGTGCCAGCAGCGCGGGACACGAGAACACTGAAGCTTTCTTT
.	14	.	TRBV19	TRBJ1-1	CASNRGQLNTEAFF	TGTGCCAGCAATCGTGGACAGTTGAACACTGAAGCTTTCTTT
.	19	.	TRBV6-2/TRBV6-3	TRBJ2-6	CASSHSGGVGASGANVLTF	TGTGCCAGCAGTCATTCGGGGGGCGTGGGCGCTTCAGGGGCCAACGTCCTGACTTTC
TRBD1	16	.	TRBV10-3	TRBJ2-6	CAISETGGSGANVLTF	TGTGCCATCAGTGAGACAGGGGGCTCTGGGGCCAACGTCCTGACTTTC
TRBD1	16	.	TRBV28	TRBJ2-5	CASRNRDSLIGPTQYF	TGTGCCAGCAGAAACAGGGACAGCCTAATAGGTCCGACCCAGTACTTC
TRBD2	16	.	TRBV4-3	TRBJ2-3	CASSQVQASGGDTQYF	TGCGCCAGCAGCCAAGTTCAGGCTAGCGGCGGAGATACGCAGTATTTT
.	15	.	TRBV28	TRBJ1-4	CASSLGGHGDEKLFF	TGTGCCAGCAGTTTAGGGGGACATGGGGATGAAAAACTGTTTTTT
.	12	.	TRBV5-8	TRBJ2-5	CASGRGLETQYF	TGTGCCAGCGGCAGGGGTCTAGAGACCCAGTACTTC
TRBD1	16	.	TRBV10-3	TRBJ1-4	CAISESHGQGGEKLFF	TGTGCCATCAGTGAGAGTCATGGACAGGGTGGTGAAAAACTGTTTTTT
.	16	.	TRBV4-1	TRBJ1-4	CASSQDLGQGWEKLFF	TGCGCCAGCAGCCAAGATCTCGGGCAGGGTTGGGAAAAACTGTTTTTT
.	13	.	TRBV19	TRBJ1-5	CASMGQAYQPQHF	TGTGCCAGTATGGGGCAGGCCTATCAGCCCCAGCATTTT